Listed here are 18 T cell receptor beta chains from one sample, sequenced in a study of T cells expressing NK-cell markers. From the 5' RACE reads, TCRdb lists one entry per CDR3 protein and no DNA. The table counts 6,000 to 7,500 distinct CDR3 sequences; about 60% lies in the top ten. Sequences were obtained from blood T cells: a sorted CD56 or NKG2C T cell subset, CD4+ or CD8+ T cells, or bulk PBMC T cells (not recorded which). The source is a man aged 18-69 years in good health.

V is TRBV28 and J is TRBJ2-7; as DNA is missing, the TRBD1 call by TCRdb cannot be tested. CDR3 length: 14 residues. Germline values: CDR1 MDHEN, CDR2 SYDVKM. CDR3 protein: CASSWTLNSYEQYF. The full variable domain, its missing parts supplied by reference TRBV28 and TRBJ2-7, is DVKVTQSSRYLVKRTGEKVFLECVQDMDHENMFWYRQDPGLGLRLIYFSYDVKMKEKGDIPEGYSVSREKKERFSLILESASTNQTSMYLCASSWTLNSYEQYFGPGTRLTVT.

The chain combines TRBV11-1 with TRBJ2-7; TCRdb designates TRBD1, a call that cannot be tested without DNA. Germline loops: CDR1 SGHAT, CDR2 FQDESV (reference sequence). There are 15 residues in the CDR3. The chain's CDR3 is CASSLGASGTEEQYF. The variable domain in full, with the rest retrieved from reference TRBV11-1 and TRBJ2-7, is EAEVAQSPRYKITEKSQAVAFWCDPISGHATLYWYRQILGQGPELLVQFQDESVVDDSQLPKDRFSAERLKGVDSTLKIQPAELGDSAMYLCASSLGASGTEEQYFGPGTRLTVT.

The rearrangement uses TRBV20-1 and TRBJ2-7; TCRdb outputs TRBD1, but without DNA this stays unchecked. The CDR3 has 15 amino acids. CDR1 is DFQATT and CDR2 is SNEGSKA in the germline V gene (reference sequence). The CDR3 loop is CSARLPGQDHGEQYF.

The V call is TRBV19, the J call TRBJ1-2; TCRdb selects TRBD1, and the lack of DNA leaves this call unchecked. The CDR3 is 15 residues long. Germline loops: CDR1 LNHDA, CDR2 SQIVND (reference sequence). The CDR3 loop reads CASSKTTDGAYGYTF.

CDR3 sequence: CASSQAGDLETQYF. This chain joins TRBV4-2 and TRBJ2-5; TCRdb names TRBD2, which stays unverified in the absence of DNA. CDR1 and CDR2 (germline): LGHNA, YNFKEQ. CDR3 length: 14 amino acids.

J is TRBJ2-6 and V is TRBV6-5; TCRdb's D gene call, TRBD1, goes unchecked for lack of DNA. Germline loops: CDR1 MNHEY, CDR2 SVGAGI. The CDR3 extends over 16 amino acids. CDR3 protein: CASSYTGGSGANVLTF.

V gene TRBV15 combines with J gene TRBJ2-2; TCRdb selects TRBD2, and the lack of DNA leaves this call unchecked. The CDR3 is 14 residues long. Germline V CDR1 and CDR2: LNHNV, YYDKDF (reference sequence). The CDR3 is CATRGGEVTGELFF.

The rearrangement links TRBV6-1 to TRBJ2-5; lacking DNA, the TRBD2 call made by TCRdb goes unchecked. Germline V gene sequence: CDR1 MNHNS, CDR2 SASEGT. The CDR3 consists of 16 residues. CDR3 residues: CASSDRLAGGWETQYF.

This chain joins TRBV6-1 and TRBJ2-3; no DNA is available, so the TRBD1 call from TCRdb remains unchecked. Germline-derived CDR1 and CDR2 are MNHNS and SASEGT. The CDR3 runs 16 residues. Here the CDR3 reads CASSDLGGGGTDTQYF.

In terms of frequency, this clonotype is medium-sized (0.01 to 0.1%). The V call is TRBV18, the J call TRBJ1-2. The CDR3 has 13 amino acids. Germline CDR1 is KGHSH and CDR2 is LQKENI. CDR3 region: CASSRRTYYGYTF.

The chain couples TRBV6-4 to TRBJ2-2; lacking DNA, the TRBD1 call made by TCRdb goes unchecked. The CDR3 extends over 15 amino acids. The germline V gene has CDR1 MRHNA and CDR2 SNTAGT. The CDR3 here is CASTPGETGTGELFF.

The V and J genes are TRBV10-3 and TRBJ2-1; TCRdb's assignment of TRBD2 cannot be checked, as there is no DNA. Germline V gene data show CDR1 as ENHRY and CDR2 as SYGVKD. CDR3 length: 15 residues. CDR3 protein: CAISGGAGGPDEQFF.

The gene calls are TRBV6-2 or TRBV6-3 and TRBJ2-5; with no DNA, the TCRdb D assignment of TRBD2 cannot be verified. Per the germline V gene, CDR1 is MNHEY and CDR2 is SVGEGT. CDR3 length: 15 residues. This chain's CDR3 is CASSYWRGADETQYF.

This clonotype shows up as medium-sized by frequency. The chain joins TRBV24-1 to TRBJ1-1; the D call of TRBD1 rests on TCRdb alone, since no DNA is present to check it. Germline V CDR1 and CDR2: KGHDR, SFDVKD. The length of the CDR3 is 16 residues. The CDR3 sequence: CATSDSRTGLNTEAFF.

This chain uses TRBV5-6 with TRBJ2-1. The CDR3 extends over 13 amino acids. Per germline, CDR1 SGHDT and CDR2 YYEEEE. This CDR3 reads CASSLVGHHEQFF.

This chain links TRBV5-1 with TRBJ2-7; with no DNA, the TCRdb D assignment of TRBD1 cannot be verified. The CDR3 runs to 13 residues. Per the germline V gene, CDR1 is SGHRS and CDR2 is YFSETQ. CDR3 loop: CASSLKGDGEQYF.

V is TRBV15 and J is TRBJ1-6. This CDR3 is built from 14 residues. CDR1 and CDR2 (germline): LNHNV, YYDKDF (reference sequence). The CDR3 region is CATRGSSYNSPLHF.

The gene calls are TRBV28 and TRBJ2-3; TCRdb returns TRBD2, unconfirmable since there is no DNA. Germline V gene data show CDR1 as MDHEN and CDR2 as SYDVKM. The CDR3 is made up of 15 amino acids. This chain's CDR3 is CASSPGLADTDTQYF.